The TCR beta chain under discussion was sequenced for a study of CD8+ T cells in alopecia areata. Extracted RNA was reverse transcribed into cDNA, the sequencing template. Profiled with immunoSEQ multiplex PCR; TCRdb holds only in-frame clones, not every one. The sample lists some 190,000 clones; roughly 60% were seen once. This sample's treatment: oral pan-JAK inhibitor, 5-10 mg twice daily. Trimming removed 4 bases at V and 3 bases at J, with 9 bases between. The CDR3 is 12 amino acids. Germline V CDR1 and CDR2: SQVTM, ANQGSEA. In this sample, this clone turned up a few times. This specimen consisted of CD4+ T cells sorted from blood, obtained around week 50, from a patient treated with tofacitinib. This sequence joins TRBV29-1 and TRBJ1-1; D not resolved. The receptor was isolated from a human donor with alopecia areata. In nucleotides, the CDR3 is TGCAGCGTTGTCGTCGGATACACTGAAGCTTTCTTT. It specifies CSVVVGYTEAFF.